This T cell receptor (beta chain) appears in the sequencing data of a study of blood T cell repertoires in COVID-19. CDR3 length equals 15 residues. V gave up 0 bases and J gave up 4 bases, with 15 bases separating them. Per the germline V gene, CDR1 is SQVTM and CDR2 is ANQGSEA. Libraries were prepared by immunoSEQ multiplex PCR; TCRdb keeps only in-frame clonotypes and omits some of them. The sample carries under 350,000 clones, around nine tenths recorded once. The rearrangement links TRBV29-1 to TRBJ1-2, with D unclear. This TCR was sampled from a man aged 40-50 years with acute or convalescent COVID-19. Sequences were obtained from peripheral blood. CDR3 sequence reads: CSVEDPGLPFYGYTF. CDR3 bases: TGCAGCGTTGAAGATCCTGGACTCCCCTTCTATGGCTACACCTTC.